What follows describes a single TCR beta chain. Its antigen remains unidentified. Clinical symptoms, serum thyroxine, TRAb, thyroid ultrasound and orbital computed tomography established diagnosis. TCR beta CDR3 sequences were amplified from RNA transcripts. Using the HTBI primer set, a first-round RT-PCR was run on the TCR CDR3. Each CDR3 protein is one row after TCRdb ran MiXCR on the multiplex PCR reads. The data contain some 460,000 distinct CDR3 sequences, around 16% of them seen just once; the ten biggest clones take up almost 8%. Germline V CDR1 and CDR2: MNHNS, SASEGT. Trimming at V came to 8 bases and at J to 3 bases, leaving 2 bases not matched to a gene. This CDR3 contains 12 residues. These data are taken from a study of T cells in Graves' hyperthyroidism and ophthalmopathy. Whole-study findings and limits: Most clonotypes that expanded in the thyroid above 0.001 also showed up in blood.

Specimen: blood. The TCR comes from a woman between 18 and 29 years old with Graves' hyperthyroidism. The rearrangement links TRBV6-1 to TRBJ2-7; 9 bases agree with TRBD1. The chain's CDR3 is CASDRGGYEQYF. CDR3 sequence (DNA): TGTGCCAGCGACAGGGGGGGCTACGAGCAGTACTTC.